These 16 T cell receptor beta chains were all obtained from the same sample, sequenced in a study of T cell changes during pregnancy in multiple sclerosis. The data were produced by immunoSEQ multiplex PCR, yet TCRdb's version contains in-frame clones alone and is incomplete. This table holds some 44,000 clones, just under 95% found once. Sequencing was performed on CD4+ T cells from peripheral blood mononuclear cells, taken in the third trimester of pregnancy. The receptors shown here come from a female donor with multiple sclerosis, enrolled in a pregnancy study.

This chain joins TRBV6-6 and TRBJ1-4; a possible D gene is TRBD1 (5 bases). The CDR3 covers 14 residues. V gave up 7 bases and J gave up 4 bases, with 13 bases separating them. Germline V gene lookup returns CDR1 MNHNY and CDR2 SVGAGI (reference sequence). The CDR3 loop is CASNFRGFNEKLFF. CDR3 sequence (DNA): TGTGCCAGCAACTTCCGGGGGTTTAATGAAAAACTGTTTTTT.

This sequence joins TRBV28 and TRBJ2-7; 11 bases fit TRBD2. The ends lost 6 bases at V and 4 bases at J; junction bases unmatched: 11. The CDR3 has 16 residues. Germline V lookup: CDR1 MDHEN, CDR2 SYDVKM. The CDR3, as DNA: TGTGCCAGCAGACCCGGGACTAGCGGTCGCTCGTACGAGCAGTACTTC. Translation: CASRPGTSGRSYEQYF.

V gene TRBV5-4 combines with J gene TRBJ2-1, with a weak D call TRBD1 (7 bases). Germline assignment: CDR1 SGHNT and CDR2 YYREEE (reference sequence). The CDR3 runs to 15 residues. Trimming left V 1 base short and J 5 bases short, with 13 bases between. Written as DNA, the CDR3 is TGTGCCAGCAGCTTGCGGCAGGGGGGACACAATGAGCAGTTCTTC. Protein: CASSLRQGGHNEQFF.

The chain recombines TRBV19 with TRBJ2-1, with a weak D call TRBD2 (6 bases). The germline CDR1 and CDR2 sequences are LNHDA and SQIVND (reference sequence). The V and J ends lost 5 bases and 10 bases respectively, with 12 bases between them. The CDR3 length is 12 residues. The DNA for the CDR3 is TGTGCCAGTAGTTTTCAGGGAGGCGAGCAGTTCTTC. Amino acid sequence: CASSFQGGEQFF.

The J gene is TRBJ1-2, the V gene TRBV5-6; a possible D gene is TRBD1 (6 bases). CDR1 and CDR2 from the germline V gene are SGHDT and YYEEEE. CDR3 length: 14 amino acids. Trimming left V 0 bases short and J 4 bases short, with 10 bases between. CDR3 residues: CASSLGQGIYGYTF. The CDR3 region has the DNA TGTGCCAGCAGCTTGGGGCAGGGGATCTATGGCTACACCTTC.

V and J are TRBV27 and TRBJ1-2; D perhaps matches TRBD1 (6 bases). The V end lost 0 bases, the J end lost 5 bases, and 7 bases lay between the germline ends. The V gene's germline CDR1 is MNHEY and CDR2 SMNVEV (reference sequence). There are 13 residues in the CDR3. This CDR3 reads CASSLSGGYGYTF. CDR3 bases: TGTGCCAGCAGTTTATCAGGGGGTTATGGCTACACCTTC.

The rearrangement uses TRBV9 and TRBJ2-2, with TRBD2 matching over 7 bases. J was trimmed by 0 bases and V by 3 bases; bases with no gene match: 11. Looked up from germline, CDR1 is SGDLS and CDR2 is YYNGEE. CDR3 length: 18 amino acids. CDR3 sequence: CASSGANLAASNTGELFF. The DNA of the CDR3 is TGTGCCAGCAGCGGAGCGAATCTAGCGGCATCGAACACCGGGGAGCTGTTTTTT.

This clone was picked up one time. The rearrangement uses TRBV6-1 and TRBJ1-2; 12 bases map to TRBD1. The V and J ends lost 5 bases and 9 bases, in that order; junction bases with no gene match: 7. CDR3 length: 14 residues. Germline assignment: CDR1 MNHNS and CDR2 SASEGT. The CDR3: CASSRGQGARSYTF. CDR3 bases: TGTGCCAGCAGTAGGGGACAGGGGGCGAGGAGCTACACCTTC.

The chain is built from TRBV25-1 and TRBJ2-7; D possibly corresponds to TRBD2 (5 bases). CDR3 length equals 12 residues. The germline V gene encodes CDR1 MGHDK and CDR2 SYGVNS. Between the trimmed V and J ends, which lost 1 base and 5 bases, there was a span of 6 bases. CDR3 residues: CASSESGNEQYF. In nucleotides, the CDR3 is TGTGCCAGCAGTGAATCGGGGAACGAGCAGTACTTC.

The V and J genes are TRBV19 and TRBJ2-5; the match to TRBD2 covers 13 bases. The V segment lost 3 bases and the J segment 1 base; nucleotides outside the gene matches: 2. The germline V gene has CDR1 LNHDA and CDR2 SQIVND (reference sequence). The CDR3 length is 16 residues. The DNA for the CDR3 is TGTGCCAGTAGTATGGGACTAGCGGGGACCCAAGAGACCCAGTACTTC. Amino acids: CASSMGLAGTQETQYF.

Turning to this clone: At the DNA level, this CDR3 is encoded by other sequences in the same sample as well. The chain links TRBV2 to TRBJ2-7; 11 bases map to TRBD1. The V gene's germline CDR1 is SNHLY and CDR2 FYNNEI. This CDR3 spans 15 amino acids. With V trimmed by 4 bases and J by 7 bases, 9 bases remained unmatched. CDR3 bases: TGTGCCAGCAGTGGAGCCGGGACAGGGGGGATTGAGCAGTACTTC. Its translation is CASSGAGTGGIEQYF. The full variable domain, completed using reference TRBV2 and TRBJ2-7, is EPEVTQTPSHQVTQMGQEVILRCVPISNHLYFYWYRQILGQKVEFLVSFYNNEISEKSEIFDDQFSVERPDGSNFTLKIRSTKLEDSAMYFCASSGAGTGGIEQYFGPGTRLTVT.

The chain links TRBV5-4 to TRBJ2-3, with D unresolved. Germline values: CDR1 SGHNT, CDR2 YYREEE (reference sequence). Trimming took 2 bases from V and 6 from J, leaving 10 bases between them. This CDR3 region has 13 residues. The DNA for the CDR3 is TGTGCCAGCAGCTTAACCGCGATTGATACGCAGTATTTT. Amino acid sequence: CASSLTAIDTQYF.

This chain joins TRBV7-2 and TRBJ2-7; no clear D. CDR3 length: 14 amino acids. Germline V CDR1 and CDR2: SGHTA, FQGNSA. The V and J ends lost 1 base and 3 bases respectively, with 10 bases between them. The CDR3 DNA sequence: TGTGCCAGCAGCTTAGAATACAGCAGCTACGAGCAGTACTTC. Residues: CASSLEYSSYEQYF.

CDR3 amino acids: CASSLPKGRGFF. The CDR3 bases are TGTGCCAGCAGTTTACCTAAAGGTAGAGGGTTCTTC. The V and J genes are TRBV27 and TRBJ2-1; no definite D call. The germline V and J ends were trimmed by 2 bases and 15 bases, with 14 bases remaining between them. There are 12 residues in the CDR3. Germline CDR1 reads MNHEY; CDR2 reads SMNVEV (reference sequence).

The V call is TRBV30, the J call TRBJ2-7; D perhaps matches TRBD2 (6 bases). The germline gives CDR1 GTSNPN, CDR2 SVGIG (reference sequence). V gave up 5 bases and J gave up 11 bases, with 16 bases separating them. The CDR3 is 11 amino acids. CDR3 residues: CAWGDRDFEYF. In nucleotides, the CDR3 is TGTGCCTGGGGAGACCGGGACTTTGAGTACTTC.

The chain joins TRBV20-1 to TRBJ2-4; D not certain. Trimming removed 0 bases from V and 15 bases from J, with 9 bases in between. This CDR3 has 10 amino acids. Germline CDR1 and CDR2: DFQATT and SNEGSKA (reference sequence). The CDR3 DNA is TGCAGTGCTAGAGATGTTTATCTGTACTTC. Translation gives CSARDVYLYF.